This TCR beta chain was identified in a study of shared clonotypes between healthy human individuals. Study-level points and caveats: Enrolling few donors narrowed the genetic and exposure-history diversity that was represented.

Clones were read by immunoSEQ multiplex PCR, and TCRdb kept only the in-frame ones, dropping some. The table lists 2 million to 2.5 million clones, 85% to 95% of them singletons. The germline gives CDR1 SGHRS, CDR2 YFSETQ. Trimming stripped 7 bases from V and 0 bases from J, with 16 bases between. This CDR3 has 15 residues. In regard to this clone: Its specificity is unknown.

This chain links TRBV5-1 with TRBJ1-1; D is unclear. The origin of this receptor is a man between 18 and 29 years old in good health. Some clones in this sample may be carry-over from other donors' samples. The specimen sequenced was naive CD4+ T cells from PBMCs. Indicated subset: CD45RA+ positively selected. CDR3 sequence (DNA): TGCGCCAGCGGGCCGCGGCCGGGTGTGAACACTGAAGCTTTCTTT. Translated, it gives CASGPRPGVNTEAFF.